This is a list of T cell receptor beta chains from one sample in a study of CXCR3-negative and CXCR3-positive naive CD8 T cells. TCRdb re-called the 5' RACE reads and shows each CDR3 protein once, DNA omitted. Recorded for this sample: tens of thousands of distinct CDR3 sequences. Sequencing was carried out using memory CD8+ T cells from blood. The receptor set was obtained from a human donor in good health. Some clones in this sample may be carry-over from other donors' samples. The CDR3 runs from the conserved cysteine through the conserved F or W. Only some rows state a clone size, as once, few, many or a class for expanded clones.

j_call,v_call,clone_size,cdr3_aa
TRBJ1-2,TRBV6-4,-,CASKDRDGHGYTF
TRBJ1-5,TRBV12-3/TRBV12-4,-,CASSNIVTAQHF
TRBJ2-7,TRBV6-5,-,CASSAGTGLYEQYF
TRBJ2-5,TRBV12-3/TRBV12-4,-,CASSLRRGPETQYF
TRBJ2-3,TRBV7-3,-,CASSLISGGTDTQYF
TRBJ2-1,TRBV29-1,-,CSHDITSGGQRDEQFF
TRBJ1-1,TRBV4-2,-,CASSQETTGGDTEAFF
TRBJ2-7,TRBV7-9,-,CASSSTGGDEQYF
TRBJ2-7,TRBV25-1,-,CASSLQGGEQYF
TRBJ1-1,TRBV23-1,medium-sized,CASSQSQQANTEAFF
TRBJ2-5,TRBV11-3,-,CANSVPGLIEETQYF
TRBJ2-7,TRBV2,-,CASVPGQGGSEQYF
TRBJ1-5,TRBV7-8,-,CASSLAISTIGQPQHF
TRBJ2-1,TRBV13,medium-sized,CASSPNRGTRNEQFF
TRBJ2-2,TRBV11-2,-,CASSADRRGELFF
TRBJ2-7,TRBV28,-,CASRPLGVPYEQYF
TRBJ2-7,TRBV29-1,-,CSANGAGSYEQYF
TRBJ2-7,TRBV28,-,CASSLLTERYEQYF
TRBJ2-2,TRBV29-1,-,CSVDYTGTGELFF
TRBJ2-7,TRBV4-1,-,CASSPYPGKRGSYEQYF
TRBJ1-4,TRBV12-3/TRBV12-4,-,CASSVTDEKLFF
TRBJ2-5,TRBV21-1,-,CASSSIPSGGGGETQYF